This entry lists 32 T cell receptor beta chains sequenced from one sample in a study of T cells expressing NK-cell markers. TCRdb derives one entry per CDR3 protein from the 5' RACE reads, leaving out DNA. Recorded here are 400,000 to 500,000 distinct CDR3 sequences; the top ten clones represent 6% to 9.5%. The sequenced sample consisted of blood T cells: a sorted CD56 or NKG2C T cell subset, CD4+ or CD8+ T cells, or bulk PBMC T cells (not recorded which). The receptor source for this set is a woman aged 18-70 years in good health.

The chain recombines TRBV7-9 with TRBJ2-1; the D call of TRBD2 rests on TCRdb alone, since no DNA is present to check it. The CDR3 loop spans 15 amino acids. Per germline, CDR1 SEHNR and CDR2 FQNEAQ (reference sequence). The chain's CDR3 is CASVRAGGSSNEQFF.

The V and J genes are TRBV10-2 and TRBJ1-4; lacking DNA, the TRBD1 call made by TCRdb goes unchecked. Germline V CDR1 and CDR2: WSHSY, SAAADI. The CDR3 length is 15 residues. The chain's CDR3 is CASSAPGQGAEKLFF.

J is TRBJ2-1 and V is TRBV18; absent DNA, TCRdb's TRBD1 call cannot be checked. Germline loops: CDR1 KGHSH, CDR2 LQKENI. This CDR3 is 15 amino acids long. This CDR3 reads CASSGTRTGVNEQFF. Combining the CDR3 with reference TRBV18 and TRBJ2-1 gives the whole variable domain NAGVMQNPRHLVRRRGQEARLRCSPMKGHSHVYWYRQLPEEGLKFMVYLQKENIIDESGMPKERFSAEFPKEGPSILRIQQVVRGDSAAYFCASSGTRTGVNEQFFGPGTRLTVL.

The rearrangement links TRBV20-1 to TRBJ1-1. This CDR3 is 12 amino acids long. Germline CDR1 reads DFQATT; CDR2 reads SNEGSKA (reference sequence). Here the CDR3 reads CSGERGNTEAFF.

The chain carries TRBV6-1 and TRBJ2-7; TCRdb lists TRBD1, though no DNA is available to test this call. Germline CDR1 reads MNHNS; CDR2 reads SASEGT. The CDR3 consists of 15 residues. This chain's CDR3 is CASRSGTGSSYEQYF.

This chain links TRBV9 with TRBJ1-1; absent DNA, TCRdb's TRBD1 call cannot be checked. Germline V gene lookup returns CDR1 SGDLS and CDR2 YYNGEE. This CDR3 is 18 amino acids long. This CDR3 reads CASSRRTPGQGLNTEAFF.

The rearrangement links TRBV4-2 to TRBJ2-1; TCRdb returns TRBD1, unconfirmable since there is no DNA. The length of the CDR3 is 17 residues. Germline CDR1 reads LGHNA; CDR2 reads YNFKEQ. The CDR3: CASSQTPGGVSYNEQFF.

The chain joins TRBV12-3 or TRBV12-4 to TRBJ2-3. The length of the CDR3 is 15 residues. The CDR3 loop reads CASTPIKGSTDTQYF.

The V and J genes are TRBV7-9 and TRBJ2-5; TCRdb designates TRBD1, a call that cannot be tested without DNA. CDR1 and CDR2 (germline): SEHNR, FQNEAQ (reference sequence). The CDR3 spans 15 residues. CDR3: CASNLGQGGQETQYF.

The chain joins TRBV20-1 to TRBJ1-1; TCRdb's D call of TRBD1 is untestable without DNA. This CDR3 is built from 17 residues. CDR1 is DFQATT, CDR2 SNEGSKA, per germline (reference sequence). CDR3 protein: CSARGQILTHMNTEAFF.

The chain links TRBV10-3 to TRBJ2-5; TCRdb reports TRBD1, a call that lacks DNA to check it against. Germline V CDR1 and CDR2: ENHRY, SYGVKD. This CDR3 is 13 amino acids long. The chain's CDR3 is CAISESAAGAQYF.

The rearrangement joins TRBV7-2 to TRBJ2-5; the D gene TCRdb calls, TRBD2, cannot be checked with no DNA. This CDR3 region has 14 residues. Germline V gene lookup returns CDR1 SGHTA and CDR2 FQGNSA. CDR3 sequence: CASSLALAGETQYF.

The chain employs TRBV5-4 and TRBJ2-5; the D gene TCRdb calls, TRBD2, cannot be checked with no DNA. The length of the CDR3 is 15 residues. Germline CDR1 reads SGHNT; CDR2 reads YYREEE (reference sequence). CDR3 protein: CASSSRAGREETQYF.

The gene calls are TRBV29-1 and TRBJ2-2; there is no DNA to check the TCRdb D call of TRBD2. CDR3 length equals 15 residues. Germline loops: CDR1 SQVTM, CDR2 ANQGSEA. CDR3 in amino acids: CSVELGTTNTGELFF.

This chain joins TRBV9 and TRBJ2-7; TCRdb's D call, TRBD1, is unchecked because there is no DNA. Germline CDR1 reads SGDLS; CDR2 reads YYNGEE. The CDR3 runs 15 residues. CDR3 loop: CASSVGGQGTYEQYF.

The V and J genes are TRBV2 and TRBJ2-4. Germline assignment: CDR1 SNHLY and CDR2 FYNNEI. The CDR3 runs 16 residues. CDR3 sequence: CASRQLPSAAKNIQYF.

The chain employs TRBV7-9 and TRBJ1-4; TCRdb's D gene call, TRBD1, goes unchecked for lack of DNA. CDR1 is SEHNR, CDR2 FQNEAQ, per germline (reference sequence). CDR3 length equals 14 residues. CDR3 in amino acids: CASSRGERDEELFF. Drawing the rest from reference TRBV7-9 and TRBJ1-4, the complete variable domain is DTGVSQNPRHKITKRGQNVTFRCDPISEHNRLYWYRQTLGQGPEFLTYFQNEAQLEKSRLLSDRFSAERPKGSFSTLEIQRTEQGDSAMYLCASSRGERDEELFFGSGTQLSVL.

This sequence joins TRBV6-5 and TRBJ1-2; TCRdb's assignment of TRBD1 cannot be checked, as there is no DNA. CDR1 MNHEY and CDR2 SVGAGI come from the germline V gene. The CDR3 is 16 amino acids. The CDR3 is CASSYPQGRGDYGYTF.

This chain uses TRBV28 with TRBJ2-7; TCRdb reports TRBD1, a call that lacks DNA to check it against. The CDR3 has 12 residues. The germline V gene has CDR1 MDHEN and CDR2 SYDVKM. Here the CDR3 reads CASRKQVYEQYF.

The V and J genes are TRBV19 and TRBJ2-1; the D call of TRBD1 rests on TCRdb alone, since no DNA is present to check it. This CDR3 spans 15 amino acids. CDR1 LNHDA and CDR2 SQIVND come from the germline V gene (reference sequence). The chain's CDR3 is CASSIQGIVYNEQFF.

This chain joins TRBV15 and TRBJ1-2; TCRdb selects TRBD1, and the lack of DNA leaves this call unchecked. Germline V gene lookup returns CDR1 LNHNV and CDR2 YYDKDF (reference sequence). The CDR3 has 19 residues. CDR3 residues: CATSRGTVFGTGANYGYTF.

The chain links TRBV20-1 to TRBJ2-1; TCRdb's assignment of TRBD2 cannot be checked, as there is no DNA. Germline CDR1 is DFQATT and CDR2 is SNEGSKA (reference sequence). The CDR3 runs 16 residues. The CDR3 region is CSARTQTSGRQNEQFF.

The V and J genes are TRBV3-1 and TRBJ2-1; the TCRdb D gene call, TRBD2, has no DNA to confirm it. This CDR3 region has 17 residues. Germline V gives CDR1 LGHDT, CDR2 YNNKEL (reference sequence). This CDR3 is CASSQEGGQREDNEQFF.

The V gene is TRBV7-8, the J gene TRBJ2-7. CDR1 and CDR2 (germline): SGHVS, FQNEAQ. The CDR3 has 13 amino acids. The CDR3: CASSLRLVAEQYF.

The chain recombines TRBV7-2 with TRBJ2-5; the TRBD1 assignment by TCRdb is unverifiable without DNA. This CDR3 is 13 amino acids long. Germline V gene sequence: CDR1 SGHTA, CDR2 FQGNSA. The chain's CDR3 is CASSFDGRETQYF.

The chain recombines TRBV13 with TRBJ2-1; TCRdb selects TRBD2, and the lack of DNA leaves this call unchecked. This CDR3 has 16 residues. CDR1 is PRHDT, CDR2 FYEKMQ, per germline (reference sequence). CDR3 loop: CASSSPGLAAYNEQFF. Drawing the rest from reference TRBV13 and TRBJ2-1, the complete variable domain is AAGVIQSPRHLIKEKRETATLKCYPIPRHDTVYWYQQGPGQDPQFLISFYEKMQSDKGSIPDRFSAQQFSDYHSELNMSSLELGDSALYFCASSSPGLAAYNEQFFGPGTRLTVL.

This chain connects TRBV19 to TRBJ2-3; as DNA is missing, the TRBD1 call by TCRdb cannot be tested. The CDR3 extends over 15 amino acids. In germline, CDR1 is LNHDA, CDR2 SQIVND (reference sequence). CDR3 residues: CASTRDRGARDTQYF.

The chain combines TRBV20-1 with TRBJ1-1. The CDR3 is made up of 15 amino acids. The germline gives CDR1 DFQATT, CDR2 SNEGSKA (reference sequence). This CDR3 reads CSARDRWGLTTEAFF.

The chain employs TRBV12-3 or TRBV12-4 and TRBJ2-1. The CDR3 spans 14 residues. The CDR3 region is CASSLQGSYNEQFF.

The chain links TRBV5-1 to TRBJ2-2; as DNA is missing, the TRBD2 call by TCRdb cannot be tested. The CDR3 is 14 amino acids. Per the germline V gene, CDR1 is SGHRS and CDR2 is YFSETQ. CDR3 residues: CASKGLTNTGELFF.

The genes are TRBV11-2 and TRBJ2-3. The CDR3 totals 14 residues. Looked up from germline, CDR1 is SGHAT and CDR2 is FQNNGV. The chain's CDR3 is CASSFSGSEDTQYF.

The chain has TRBV7-2 and TRBJ2-7. CDR3 length: 12 amino acids. Germline lookup yields CDR1 SGHTA and CDR2 FQGNSA. The CDR3 sequence: CASSPRTGEQYF.